One and the same sample provided the 6 T cell receptor beta chains below, sequenced in a study of low-dose radiotherapy and immunotherapy resistance in tumors. Alpha and beta chains were covered, as first-strand cDNA relied on TRAV- and TRBV-specific primers. The authors amplified TCRs for approximately 18 PCR cycles with a constant-region primer and a V-primer adapter. MiXCR, run by TCRdb on the reads, gives a single entry per CDR3 protein. In the table there are some 10,000 distinct CDR3 sequences, approximately 69% of which are singletons. These receptors all stem from a human donor with advanced metastatic prostate, ovarian, gallbladder or colorectal cancer (not recorded which). This table probably holds off-target reads from a library built for another chain.

This sequence joins TRBV18 and TRBJ2-3, with D uncertain. V was pared by 3 bases and J by 1 base, with 11 bases between. This CDR3 contains 15 residues. The V gene's germline CDR1 is KGHSH and CDR2 LQKENI. In nucleotides, the CDR3 is TGTGCCAGCTCACCCTACCCGGGCGGCACAGATACGCAGTATTTT. This sequence encodes CASSPYPGGTDTQYF.

This clonotype was detected a few times. This chain joins TRBV5-4 and TRBJ2-7; D is uncertain. The CDR3 is made up of 13 amino acids. Trimming left V 2 bases short and J 2 bases short, with 8 bases between. Germline CDR1 and CDR2: SGHNT and YYREEE (reference sequence). The CDR3 region is CASSFPDTYEQYF. CDR3 bases: TGTGCCAGCAGCTTCCCAGACACCTACGAGCAGTACTTC. The complete variable domain, with remaining parts taken from reference TRBV5-4 and TRBJ2-7, reads ETGVTQSPTHLIKTRGQQVTLRCSSQSGHNTVSWYQQALGQGPQFIFQYYREEENGRGNFPPRFSGLQFPNYSSELNVNALELDDSALYLCASSFPDTYEQYFGPGTRLTVT.

This chain links TRBV21-1 with TRBJ2-7; the DNA was not used to check the table's D call, TRBD1. TRBV21-1 is a recognized pseudogene. This CDR3 is 14 amino acids long. CDR3 sequence reads: CASTRGTGFWEQYF. Here the CDR3 DNA reads TGTGCCAGCACCCGGGGGACAGGATTTTGGGAGCAGTACTTC.

This rearrangement joins TRBV25-1 to TRBJ2-1; 9 nucleotides agree with TRBD1. The CDR3 loop spans 17 amino acids. Per germline, CDR1 MGHDK and CDR2 SYGVNS. J lost 4 bases, V lost 4 bases, and 11 bases had no gene match. The CDR3 spells CASSVPKPGQGYNEQFF. Here the CDR3 DNA reads TGTGCCAGCAGTGTTCCAAAGCCGGGACAGGGTTACAATGAGCAGTTCTTC. Filled out from reference TRBV25-1 and TRBJ2-1, the complete variable domain reads EADIYQTPRYLVIGTGKKITLECSQTMGHDKMYWYQQDPGMELHLIHYSYGVNSTEKGDLSSESTVSRIRTEHFPLTLESARPSHTSQYLCASSVPKPGQGYNEQFFGPGTRLTVL.

The chain has TRBV5-4 and TRBJ1-5; D call uncertain. CDR1 and CDR2 (germline): SGHNT, YYREEE (reference sequence). The CDR3 loop spans 15 amino acids. The germline V and J ends were trimmed by 4 bases and 0 bases, with 11 bases remaining between them. The CDR3 protein is CASSHDPGSNQPQHF. As DNA, the CDR3 is TGTGCCAGCAGCCATGATCCCGGTAGCAATCAGCCCCAGCATTTT. Drawing the rest from reference TRBV5-4 and TRBJ1-5, the complete variable domain is ETGVTQSPTHLIKTRGQQVTLRCSSQSGHNTVSWYQQALGQGPQFIFQYYREEENGRGNFPPRFSGLQFPNYSSELNVNALELDDSALYLCASSHDPGSNQPQHFGDGTRLSIL.

The V and J genes are TRBV14 and TRBJ1-1, with D possibly being TRBD1 (6 bases). V was trimmed by 2 bases and J by 1 base, leaving 11 bases between them. The CDR3 is 15 residues long. The germline gives CDR1 SGHDN, CDR2 FVKESK. The CDR3 sequence is CASSQRTGRNTEAFF. Here the CDR3 DNA reads TGTGCCAGCAGCCAACGCACAGGGAGGAACACTGAAGCTTTCTTT.